Below are 12 T cell receptor beta chains sequenced from a single sample in a study of blood T cell repertoires in COVID-19. The repertoire was sequenced with immunoSEQ multiplex PCR; TCRdb's copy has only in-frame clones and lacks some. The sample holds 75,000 to 100,000 clones, nearly 85% seen once. The sequencing input was peripheral blood. These receptors all come from a woman older than 75 with acute or convalescent COVID-19.

This chain joins TRBV2 and TRBJ1-3; possible D gene TRBD1, 5 bases. Germline V gene data show CDR1 as SNHLY and CDR2 as FYNNEI. This CDR3 has 13 amino acids. V lost 4 bases, J lost 3 bases, and 7 bases lay in between. The CDR3 nucleotides read TGTGCCAGCAGTGCGGGGGATGGAAACACCATATATTTT. As protein: CASSAGDGNTIYF. Full variable domain (missing parts from reference TRBV2 and TRBJ1-3): EPEVTQTPSHQVTQMGQEVILRCVPISNHLYFYWYRQILGQKVEFLVSFYNNEISEKSEIFDDQFSVERPDGSNFTLKIRSTKLEDSAMYFCASSAGDGNTIYFGEGSWLTVV.

The chain couples TRBV2 to TRBJ2-7; D is possibly TRBD2 (6 bases). The CDR3 has 12 amino acids. Germline CDR1 and CDR2: SNHLY and FYNNEI. V gave up 6 bases and J gave up 7 bases, with 13 bases separating them. This CDR3 reads CASSNRGGEQYF. The CDR3 DNA reads as TGTGCCAGCAGCAATAGGGGAGGAGAGCAGTACTTC.

The CDR3 nucleotides are TGTGCCAGCAGCCAAGGTCTTTCAGGGTATCAGCCCCAGCATTTT. Protein product: CASSQGLSGYQPQHF. The rearrangement uses TRBV3-1 (or the pseudogene TRBV3-2) and TRBJ1-5; D is possibly TRBD1 (5 bases). The CDR3 contains 15 residues. CDR1 is LGHDT, CDR2 YNNKEL, per germline (reference sequence). The V end lost 1 base, the J end lost 5 bases, and 12 bases lay between the germline ends.

The chain has TRBV19 and TRBJ2-7; TRBD1 matches 7 bases. Germline V gives CDR1 LNHDA, CDR2 SQIVND (reference sequence). Unmatched junction bases numbered 5, after V lost 6 bases and J lost 0 bases. The CDR3 has 14 residues. CDR3 residues: CASSGRGSSYEQYF. The CDR3 DNA reads as TGTGCCAGTAGCGGCAGGGGGAGCTCCTACGAGCAGTACTTC. Full variable domain (missing parts from reference TRBV19 and TRBJ2-7): DGGITQSPKYLFRKEGQNVTLSCEQNLNHDAMYWYRQDPGQGLRLIYYSQIVNDFQKGDIAEGYSVSREKKESFPLTVTSAQKNPTAFYLCASSGRGSSYEQYFGPGTRLTVT.

The chain combines TRBV18 with TRBJ2-1; perhaps TRBD2 as D (6 bases). The length of the CDR3 is 14 residues. The germline V and J ends were trimmed by 6 bases and 7 bases, with 16 bases remaining between them. Germline V gene lookup returns CDR1 KGHSH and CDR2 LQKENI. CDR3 DNA: TGTGCCAGCTCCCGCCGGAGGGCCGTAAATGAGCAGTTCTTC. This codes for CASSRRRAVNEQFF.

J is TRBJ2-3 and V is TRBV5-1; perhaps TRBD2 as D (6 bases). Germline CDR1 and CDR2: SGHRS and YFSETQ. The germline V and J ends were trimmed by 0 bases and 4 bases, with 9 bases remaining between them. CDR3 length: 14 amino acids. For the CDR3, the DNA is TGCGCCAGCAGCTTGGGGAGGGGCGCAGATACGCAGTATTTT. Its translation is CASSLGRGADTQYF.

This clone was seen only a few times. The J gene is TRBJ1-1, the V gene TRBV2; weak D call: TRBD1 (5 bases). The CDR3 has 14 residues. V was shortened by 4 bases and J by 1 base, with 10 bases between the two germline ends. CDR1 is SNHLY, CDR2 FYNNEI, per germline. The CDR3 DNA sequence: TGTGCCAGCAGTGTTACAGGATCGAACACTGAAGCTTTCTTT. This codes for CASSVTGSNTEAFF.

The V call is TRBV12-5, the J call TRBJ2-1; a weak D match, TRBD2 (6 bases). Trimming cost V 6 bases and J 9 bases, with 12 bases left between them. Looked up from germline, CDR1 is LGHNT and CDR2 is FRNRAP. There are 12 residues in the CDR3. CDR3 sequence (DNA): TGTGCTAGTGGCCCTCTAGCGTCTGAGCAGTTCTTC. Translated, it gives CASGPLASEQFF.

The chain links TRBV7-2 to TRBJ2-2, with 15 bases fitting TRBD2. V shed 3 bases, J shed 9 bases, and the junction held 8 bases outside the gene matches. Germline CDR1 SGHTA, CDR2 FQGNSA. This CDR3 is 17 amino acids long. The CDR3 DNA reads TGTGCCAGCAGCTTCGGACTAGCGGGAGGGTATCCCCGGGAGCTGTTTTTT. Protein sequence: CASSFGLAGGYPRELFF.

In this sample, this clone turned up a few times. J is TRBJ1-2 and V is TRBV19; 8 bases are a match to TRBD1. Germline V CDR1 and CDR2: LNHDA, SQIVND (reference sequence). There are 16 residues in the CDR3. After removal of 5 bases from V and 10 bases from J, the junction contained 18 bases not matched to a gene. CDR3 bases: TGTGCCAGTAGTCCCGGACAGGGTAGGGCCCGAGGGGACTACACCTTC. Translated: CASSPGQGRARGDYTF.

V is TRBV5-1 and J is TRBJ2-1; 9 nucleotides align to TRBD2. CDR1 is SGHRS and CDR2 is YFSETQ in the germline V gene. Trimming took 1 base from V and 4 from J; bases not matched to a gene: 6. The CDR3 has 16 residues. CDR3 nucleotide sequence: TGCGCCAGCAGCTTGACTGGCCTAGCGGGGTACAATGAGCAGTTCTTC. Its translation is CASSLTGLAGYNEQFF.

Note on this clone: Other DNA sequences in this specimen translate into the identical CDR3. The V gene is TRBV19, the J gene TRBJ1-5; TRBD1 agrees at 10 bases. Germline trimming cut 5 bases from V and 2 bases from J; bases unmatched to any gene: 0. Germline CDR1 is LNHDA and CDR2 is SQIVND (reference sequence). The CDR3 spans 14 residues. CDR3 region: CASSGQGGNQPQHF. The DNA of the CDR3 is TGTGCCAGTAGTGGACAGGGGGGCAATCAGCCCCAGCATTTT.